This T cell receptor (beta chain) was profiled in a study of blood T cell repertoires in COVID-19. The overall study: T cells, B-cell-depleted T cells, or PBMCs provided the cDNA or gDNA that served as material.

The Seattle patients joined while their infection was active and were tracked longitudinally afterward. Sequencing used immunoSEQ multiplex PCR; TCRdb keeps in-frame clones, though not all of them. The sample carries approximately 500,000 clones, about 88% recorded once. The V and J ends lost 0 bases and 3 bases, in that order; junction bases with no gene match: 8. The CDR3 has 16 amino acids. Germline V gene sequence: CDR1 SGHKS, CDR2 YYEKEE (reference sequence). What was sequenced was peripheral blood. The receptor comes from a woman in her 50s with COVID-19, enrolled during active disease. V gene TRBV5-5 combines with J gene TRBJ1-2; 7 nucleotides agree with TRBD1. The CDR3 sequence is CASSLGDSTSHYGYTF. In DNA form, the CDR3 reads TGTGCCAGCAGCTTGGGGGACAGTACATCTCACTATGGCTACACCTTC.